Listed here are 3 T cell receptor beta chains from one sample, sequenced in a study of T cells in Graves' hyperthyroidism and ophthalmopathy. Researchers amplified the TCR beta CDR3 regions from RNA transcripts. First-round RT-PCR of the TCR CDR3 relied on the HTBI primer set. MiXCR, run by TCRdb on the multiplex PCR reads, gives a single entry per CDR3 protein. The table records some 620,000 distinct CDR3 sequences, roughly 15% of them present only once. The sequenced material came from blood. The receptors shown here come from a woman in her twenties or thirties with Graves' hyperthyroidism.

The chain couples TRBV19 to TRBJ2-1; unclear D gene. Germline V gene data show CDR1 as LNHDA and CDR2 as SQIVND (reference sequence). Trimming left V 3 bases short and J 2 bases short, with 11 bases between. The CDR3 is 15 amino acids. The DNA for the CDR3 is TGTGCCAGTAGTATGTCTCTCAGCGCCTACAATGAGCAGTTCTTC. Amino acid sequence: CASSMSLSAYNEQFF.

This clonotype occurred a few times. V gene TRBV3-1 combines with J gene TRBJ2-7; TRBD2 matches 12 bases. This CDR3 has 15 residues. Trimming took 3 bases from V and 6 from J; bases not matched to a gene: 6. The germline V gene encodes CDR1 LGHDT and CDR2 YNNKEL (reference sequence). The CDR3 coding sequence is TGTGCCAGCAGCCAGGGACTAGCGGGTTGGCGCGAGCAGTACTTC. Translating gives CASSQGLAGWREQYF.

In this sample, this clonotype turned up a few times. V and J are TRBV7-3 and TRBJ2-1, with D tentatively TRBD2 (5 bases). Trimming took 5 bases from V and 3 from J, leaving 14 bases between them. Germline V gene sequence: CDR1 SGHTA, CDR2 FQGTGA. This CDR3 has 15 residues. DNA for the CDR3: TGTGCCAGCAGCCCATTCGCGGGTTACTACAATGAGCAGTTCTTC. Translation: CASSPFAGYYNEQFF.